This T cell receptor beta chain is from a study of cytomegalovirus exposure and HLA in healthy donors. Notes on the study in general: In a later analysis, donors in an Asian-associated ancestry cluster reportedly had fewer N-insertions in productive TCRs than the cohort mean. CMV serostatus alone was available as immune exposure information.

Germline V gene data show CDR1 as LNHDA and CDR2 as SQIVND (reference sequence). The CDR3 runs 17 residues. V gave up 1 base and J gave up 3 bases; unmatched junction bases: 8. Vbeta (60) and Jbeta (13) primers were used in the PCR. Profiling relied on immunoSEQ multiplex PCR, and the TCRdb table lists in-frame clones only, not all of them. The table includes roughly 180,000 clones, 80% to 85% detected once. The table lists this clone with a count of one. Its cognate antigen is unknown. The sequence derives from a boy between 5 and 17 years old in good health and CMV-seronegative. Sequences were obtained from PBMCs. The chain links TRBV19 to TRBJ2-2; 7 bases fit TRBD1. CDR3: CASSIVSWGQYTGELFF. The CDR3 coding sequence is TGTGCCAGTAGTATAGTATCCTGGGGACAGTACACCGGGGAGCTGTTTTTT. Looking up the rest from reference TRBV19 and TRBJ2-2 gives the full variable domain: DGGITQSPKYLFRKEGQNVTLSCEQNLNHDAMYWYRQDPGQGLRLIYYSQIVNDFQKGDIAEGYSVSREKKESFPLTVTSAQKNPTAFYLCASSIVSWGQYTGELFFGEGSRLTVL.